This T cell receptor (beta chain) was sequenced for a study of T cell responses to AZD1222 COVID-19 vaccine. With 5 bases removed from V and 3 bases from J, the gap between germline ends came to 17 bases. CDR1 is MNHEY, CDR2 SVGAGI, per germline. The CDR3 runs to 15 residues. Study-level points and caveats: Just a handful of AZD1222 recipients were seropositive at baseline. Once two AZD1222 doses were given, Spike-specific TCR breadth and depth went up. Reportedly, close to half of spike-specific TCRs are directed against unmutated variant regions.

The study pooled second doses at about 4 or about 12 weeks. Produced via immunoSEQ multiplex PCR; TCRdb's table is partial and in-frame only. Of tens of thousands of clones in the sample, about nine tenths are singletons; the top ten hold about 3.5%. Regarding this clone: No antigen is known for it.

This TCR was recovered from an adult who received the AZD1222 COVID-19 vaccine. This material consisted of peripheral blood, taken 28 days after the second AZD1222 dose. This rearrangement joins TRBV6-5 to TRBJ2-7; a possible D gene is TRBD2 (6 bases). The CDR3 here is CASSNLGEARYEQYF. The CDR3 coding sequence is TGTGCCAGCAGTAACCTCGGGGAGGCTCGCTACGAGCAGTACTTC.